What follows is one T cell receptor (beta chain) and its context. Its antigen is unidentified. TCR beta CDR3 regions were amplified from RNA transcripts. The HTBI primer set served for first-round RT-PCR of the TCR CDR3. TCRdb processed the multiplex PCR reads anew with MiXCR; each CDR3 protein has one entry. The profile covers hundreds of thousands of distinct CDR3 sequences, with roughly a sixth appearing a single time and 18% taken by the ten largest. Germline-derived CDR1 and CDR2 are MNHEY and SVGAGI. Trimming removed 1 base from V and 0 bases from J, with 10 bases in between. The CDR3 covers 16 residues. The entry originates in a study of T cells in Graves' hyperthyroidism and ophthalmopathy. Overall study results and limits: Researchers report that a 13 V-J model separated ophthalmopathy from stable hyperthyroidism.

Graves' hyperthyroidism without ophthalmopathy progression within 18 months was termed stable. PBMCs were sourced from approximately 10 ml fresh peripheral blood. The source material was blood. The TCR sequence derives from a woman under 30 with Graves' hyperthyroidism. The rearrangement uses TRBV6-5 and TRBJ2-1, with D perhaps TRBD2 (5 bases). The CDR3 loop is CASSYYGKNSYNEQFF. The DNA of the CDR3 is TGTGCCAGCAGTTACTACGGGAAAAACTCCTACAATGAGCAGTTCTTC.